The clone carrying this T cell receptor beta chain was detected many times. Its matching antigen is unknown. According to the study, TCR beta libraries were built with iRepertoire HTBI primers and CDR3-region Arm-PCR. TCRdb reanalysed the multiplex PCR reads using MiXCR and keeps one entry per CDR3 protein. The data contain around 420,000 distinct CDR3 sequences, about 15% of them seen just once; the ten biggest clones take up approximately 7.6%. Germline CDR1 and CDR2: MGHDK and SYGVNS. V dropped 7 bases and J dropped 2 bases, with 12 bases sitting between them. The CDR3 length is 13 residues. The data originate from a study of regulatory T cells in long-lasting Graves disease. Time point denoted: newly diagnosed GD, antithyroid drugs for less than 3 months. RNA from PBMCs was the source of the TCR library. Broader study findings: TRBV28 was favored in persistent disease, as were TRBJ1-2 and TRBJ2-5.

These sequences were also reported in another study, on T cells in Graves' hyperthyroidism and ophthalmopathy. That work contributes: Most thyroid clonotypes expanded above 0.001 were also detected in blood.

The sample here was peripheral blood mononuclear cells (PBMCs), taken at new diagnosis, from a patient treated with antithyroid drugs. The rearrangement uses TRBV25-1 and TRBJ2-7, with D hard to call. The receptor was isolated from a middle-aged woman with Graves disease. The CDR3 loop reads CASKDDRAYEQYF. CDR3 bases: TGTGCCAGCAAGGACGACCGTGCCTACGAGCAGTACTTC.